A selection of T cell receptor beta chains follows, all from one sample in a study of PD-1 blockade in classical Hodgkin lymphoma. TCRdb's table, derived via immunoSEQ multiplex PCR, lists solely in-frame clones and lacks some. The sample has more than 90,000 clones; around 89% are singletons. This specimen was peripheral blood mononuclear cells (PBMCs), taken before the second cycle of nivolumab. The receptors shown here come from a human donor with classical Hodgkin lymphoma. CDR3s include the opening cysteine and the closing phenylalanine or tryptophan. Fields, in order: V gene, CDR3 length, clone size, CDR3 protein. Not every row has a clone size; where given, it reads once, few, many or a size class.

TRBV30 13 NA CAWGLLSGNTIYF
TRBV5-1 15 NA CASSLGGGVSYEQYF
TRBV10-3 16 NA CAISESYGQGSGEQYF
TRBV19 14 few CASSIGSSGNTIYF
TRBV28 15 NA CSSGGVRLSSYEQYF
TRBV4-2 12 NA CASSHDTGELFF
TRBV28 14 NA CASSLGLGDYGYTF
TRBV10-1 15 NA CASSPGTGTNTEAFF
TRBV7-9 16 NA CASSLGTAPMNTEAFF
TRBV25-1 14 NA CASSLGGAQETQYF
TRBV7-2 15 once CASSPGTGTWNEQFF
TRBV6-5 13 NA CASSWDRVNGYTF
TRBV11-2 15 once CASSLEGPLPYEQYF
TRBV2 15 NA CASTQRTSWGETQYF
TRBV6-6 16 NA CASSYSGGGIVGGYTF
TRBV6-5 15 NA CASSSPGGSSYEQYF
TRBV30 16 NA CAHGDGLFSYNSPLHF
TRBV5-1 16 NA CASSPRTGTGKETQYF
TRBV18 14 NA CASSPGQITDTQYF